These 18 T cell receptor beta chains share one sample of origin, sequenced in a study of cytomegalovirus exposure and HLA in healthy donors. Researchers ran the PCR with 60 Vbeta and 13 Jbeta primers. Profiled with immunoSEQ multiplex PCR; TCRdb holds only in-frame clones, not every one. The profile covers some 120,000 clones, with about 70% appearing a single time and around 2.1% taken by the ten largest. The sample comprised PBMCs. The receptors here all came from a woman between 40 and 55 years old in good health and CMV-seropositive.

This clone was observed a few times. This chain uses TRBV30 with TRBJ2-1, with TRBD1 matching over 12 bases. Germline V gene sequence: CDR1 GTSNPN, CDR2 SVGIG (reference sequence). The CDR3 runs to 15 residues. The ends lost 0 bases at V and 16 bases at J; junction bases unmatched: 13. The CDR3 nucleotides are TGTGCCTGGAGTGTACGGGACAGGGGGCGTATAGAATCCTTCTTC. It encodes CAWSVRDRGRIESFF. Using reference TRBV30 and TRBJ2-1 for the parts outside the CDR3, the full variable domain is SQTIHQWPATLVQPVGSPLSLECTVEGTSNPNLYWYRQAAGRGLQLLFYSVGIGQISSEVPQNLSASRPQDRQFILSSKKLLLSDSGFYLCAWSVRDRGRIESFFGPGTRLTVL.

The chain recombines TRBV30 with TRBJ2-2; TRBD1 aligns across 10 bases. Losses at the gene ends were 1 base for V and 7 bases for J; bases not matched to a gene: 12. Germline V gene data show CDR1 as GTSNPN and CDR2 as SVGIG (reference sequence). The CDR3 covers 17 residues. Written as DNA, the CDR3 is TGTGCCTGGAGTGCAAACTCGGGACAGGGGTATTTCGGGGAGCTGTTTTTT. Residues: CAWSANSGQGYFGELFF.

The CDR3 sequence is CASSLLGGGADHEQFF. CDR3 bases: TGTGCCAGCAGTTTATTGGGCGGGGGGGCCGATCATGAGCAGTTCTTC. The chain has TRBV28 and TRBJ2-1, with 9 bases that match TRBD2. Germline trimming cut 1 base from V and 8 bases from J; bases unmatched to any gene: 9. Germline values: CDR1 MDHEN, CDR2 SYDVKM. The CDR3 extends over 16 amino acids. Full variable domain (missing parts from reference TRBV28 and TRBJ2-1): DVKVTQSSRYLVKRTGEKVFLECVQDMDHENMFWYRQDPGLGLRLIYFSYDVKMKEKGDIPEGYSVSREKKERFSLILESASTNQTSMYLCASSLLGGGADHEQFFGPGTRLTVL.

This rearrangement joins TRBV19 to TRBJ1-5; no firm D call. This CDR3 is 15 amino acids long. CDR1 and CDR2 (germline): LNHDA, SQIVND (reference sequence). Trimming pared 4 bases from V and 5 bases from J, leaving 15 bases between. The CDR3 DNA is TGTGCCAGTAGTAGTGGGCAGCTGGGCCATCAGCCCCAGCATTTT. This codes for CASSSGQLGHQPQHF.

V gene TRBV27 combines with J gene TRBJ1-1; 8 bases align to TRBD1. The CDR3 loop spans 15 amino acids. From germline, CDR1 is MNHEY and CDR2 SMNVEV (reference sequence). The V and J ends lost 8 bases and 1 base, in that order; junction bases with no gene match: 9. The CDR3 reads CASRLGTGKNTEAFF. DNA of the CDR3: TGTGCCAGCCGCCTAGGGACAGGAAAGAACACTGAAGCTTTCTTT.

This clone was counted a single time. The CDR3: CASSYPGGGTNEQFF. Here the CDR3 DNA reads TGTGCCAGCAGTTACCCGGGGGGTGGGACAAACGAGCAGTTCTTC. The chain links TRBV6-6 to TRBJ2-1; TRBD2 is a possible D gene (7 bases). The CDR3 is made up of 15 amino acids. From germline, CDR1 is MNHNY and CDR2 SVGAGI (reference sequence). The ends were cut back, 2 bases at V and 10 bases at J, with 18 bases in the middle.

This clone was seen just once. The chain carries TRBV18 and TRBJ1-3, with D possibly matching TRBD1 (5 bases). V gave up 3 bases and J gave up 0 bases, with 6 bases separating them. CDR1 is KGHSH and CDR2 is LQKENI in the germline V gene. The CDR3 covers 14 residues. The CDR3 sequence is CASSPTVSGNTIYF. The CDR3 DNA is TGTGCCAGCTCACCGACAGTCTCTGGAAACACCATATATTTT.

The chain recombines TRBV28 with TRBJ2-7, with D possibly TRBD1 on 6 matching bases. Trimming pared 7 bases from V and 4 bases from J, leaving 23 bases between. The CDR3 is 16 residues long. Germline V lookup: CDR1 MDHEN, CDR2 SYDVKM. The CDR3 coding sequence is TGTGCCAGCACCGTGGCAGGGCAGGGGATGGTGTACGAGCAGTACTTC. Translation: CASTVAGQGMVYEQYF.

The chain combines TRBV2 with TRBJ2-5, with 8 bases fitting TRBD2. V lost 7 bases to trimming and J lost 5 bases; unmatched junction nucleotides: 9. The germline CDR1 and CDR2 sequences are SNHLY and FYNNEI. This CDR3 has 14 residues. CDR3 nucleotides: TGTGCCAGCAATATAGAGACTAGCGCCGAGACCCAGTACTTC. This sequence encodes CASNIETSAETQYF.

In DNA, the CDR3 is TGCGCCAGCAGCCAAGCCCTGGGTCGGGTCTCTGGAAACACCATATATTTT. It is translated as CASSQALGRVSGNTIYF. This chain joins TRBV4-3 and TRBJ1-3; D not certain. Germline-derived CDR1 and CDR2 are LGHNA and YSLEER. The CDR3 length is 17 residues. The V end was cut by 1 base, the J end by 0 bases, with 13 bases between.

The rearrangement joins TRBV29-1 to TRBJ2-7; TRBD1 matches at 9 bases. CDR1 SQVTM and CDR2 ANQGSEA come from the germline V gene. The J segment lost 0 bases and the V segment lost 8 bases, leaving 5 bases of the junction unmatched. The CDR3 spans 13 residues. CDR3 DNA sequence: TGCAGCCCTGGACAGGGGTCCTCCTACGAGCAGTACTTC. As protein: CSPGQGSSYEQYF.

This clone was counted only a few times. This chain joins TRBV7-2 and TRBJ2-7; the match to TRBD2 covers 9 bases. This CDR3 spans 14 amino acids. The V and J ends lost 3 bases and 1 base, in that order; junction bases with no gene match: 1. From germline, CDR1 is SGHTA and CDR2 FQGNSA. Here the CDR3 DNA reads TGTGCCAGCAGCTTTAGCGGGGGATCCTACGAGCAGTACTTC. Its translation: CASSFSGGSYEQYF. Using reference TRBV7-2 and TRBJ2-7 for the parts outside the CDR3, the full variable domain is GAGVSQSPSNKVTEKGKDVELRCDPISGHTALYWYRQSLGQGLEFLIYFQGNSAPDKSGLPSDRFSAERTGGSVSTLTIQRTQQEDSAVYLCASSFSGGSYEQYFGPGTRLTVT.

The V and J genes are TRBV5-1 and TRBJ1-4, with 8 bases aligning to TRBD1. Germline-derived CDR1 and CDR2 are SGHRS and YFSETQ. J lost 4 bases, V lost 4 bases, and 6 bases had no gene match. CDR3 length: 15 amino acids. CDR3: CASSGGQAHNEKLFF. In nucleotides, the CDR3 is TGCGCCAGCAGCGGGGGACAGGCACATAATGAAAAACTGTTTTTT.

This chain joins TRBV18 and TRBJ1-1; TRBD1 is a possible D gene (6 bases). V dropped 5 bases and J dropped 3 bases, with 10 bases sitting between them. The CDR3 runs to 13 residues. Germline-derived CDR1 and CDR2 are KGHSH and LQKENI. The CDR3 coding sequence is TGTGCCAGCTCAGCGGACAGTTACACTGAAGCTTTCTTT. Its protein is CASSADSYTEAFF.

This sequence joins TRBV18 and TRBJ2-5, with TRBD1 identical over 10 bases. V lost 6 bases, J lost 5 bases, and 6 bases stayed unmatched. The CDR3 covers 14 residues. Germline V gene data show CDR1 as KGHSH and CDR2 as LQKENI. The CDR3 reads CASSHGQGVETQYF. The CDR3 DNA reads TGTGCCAGCTCCCACGGACAGGGGGTTGAGACCCAGTACTTC. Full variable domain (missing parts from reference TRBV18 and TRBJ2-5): NAGVMQNPRHLVRRRGQEARLRCSPMKGHSHVYWYRQLPEEGLKFMVYLQKENIIDESGMPKERFSAEFPKEGPSILRIQQVVRGDSAAYFCASSHGQGVETQYFGPGTRLLVL.

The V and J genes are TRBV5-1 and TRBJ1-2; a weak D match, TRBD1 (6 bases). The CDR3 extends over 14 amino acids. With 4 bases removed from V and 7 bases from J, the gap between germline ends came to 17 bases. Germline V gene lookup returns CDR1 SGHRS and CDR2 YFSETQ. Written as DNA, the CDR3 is TGCGCCAGCAGCATAGGGGAGGGGGTATCTGGCTACACCTTC. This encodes CASSIGEGVSGYTF.

This CDR3 is CASSFFPGEQYF. The CDR3 DNA follows: TGTGCCAGCAGCTTTTTTCCGGGCGAGCAGTACTTC. The V gene is TRBV5-4, the J gene TRBJ2-7; D not resolved. V was pared by 2 bases and J by 6 bases, with 9 bases between. CDR1 SGHNT and CDR2 YYREEE come from the germline V gene (reference sequence). The CDR3 consists of 12 residues.

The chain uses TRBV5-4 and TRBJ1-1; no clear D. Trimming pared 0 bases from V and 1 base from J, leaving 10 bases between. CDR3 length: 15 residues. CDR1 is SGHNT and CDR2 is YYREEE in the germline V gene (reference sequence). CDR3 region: CASSLENSRNTEAFF. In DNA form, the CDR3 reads TGTGCCAGCAGCTTGGAAAATAGTCGGAACACTGAAGCTTTCTTT. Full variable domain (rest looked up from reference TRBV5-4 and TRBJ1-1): ETGVTQSPTHLIKTRGQQVTLRCSSQSGHNTVSWYQQALGQGPQFIFQYYREEENGRGNFPPRFSGLQFPNYSSELNVNALELDDSALYLCASSLENSRNTEAFFGQGTRLTVV.